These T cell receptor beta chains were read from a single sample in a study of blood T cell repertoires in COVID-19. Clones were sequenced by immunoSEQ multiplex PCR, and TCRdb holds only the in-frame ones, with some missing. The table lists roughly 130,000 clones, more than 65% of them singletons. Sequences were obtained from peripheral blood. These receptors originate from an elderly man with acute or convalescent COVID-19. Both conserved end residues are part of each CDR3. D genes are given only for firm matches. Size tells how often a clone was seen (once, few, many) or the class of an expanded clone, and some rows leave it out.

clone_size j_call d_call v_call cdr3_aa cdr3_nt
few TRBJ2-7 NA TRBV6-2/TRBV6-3 CASSSRYSWGDPYEQYF TGTGCCAGCAGTTCCCGATACAGTTGGGGGGACCCCTACGAGCAGTACTTC
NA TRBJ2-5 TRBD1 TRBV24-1 CATSAAGGSMTQYF TGTGCCACCAGTGCGGCAGGGGGATCGATGACCCAGTACTTC
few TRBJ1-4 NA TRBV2 CASREGLSNEKLFF TGTGCCAGCAGAGAGGGTCTCTCAAATGAAAAACTGTTTTTT
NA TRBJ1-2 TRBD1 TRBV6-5 CASEGQGSENYGYTF TGTGCCAGCGAGGGACAGGGTTCGGAGAACTATGGCTACACCTTC
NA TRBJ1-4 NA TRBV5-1 CASAPGTHLGEKLFF TGCGCCAGCGCCCCAGGAACTCACCTTGGTGAAAAACTGTTTTTT
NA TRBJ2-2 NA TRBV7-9 CASSSSPDSYTGELFF TGTGCCAGCAGCTCCTCACCGGACAGTTACACCGGGGAGCTGTTTTTT
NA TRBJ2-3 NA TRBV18 CASSPATAKADTQYF TGTGCCAGCTCACCAGCGACAGCTAAGGCAGATACGCAGTATTTT
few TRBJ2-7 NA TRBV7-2 CASSLGRVRPYEQYF TGTGCCAGCAGCTTAGGGCGGGTGAGACCCTACGAGCAGTACTTC
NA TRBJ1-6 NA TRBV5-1 CASSLGGPNSPLHF TGCGCCAGCAGCTTGGGGGGGCCCAATTCACCCCTCCACTTT
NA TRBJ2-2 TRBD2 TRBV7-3 CASSSPSGGVSGELFF TGTGCCAGCAGCTCCCCTAGCGGGGGGGTCTCCGGGGAGCTGTTTTTT
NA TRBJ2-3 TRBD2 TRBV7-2 CASRGPRGGTDTQYF TGTGCCAGCAGGGGACCCCGCGGGGGGACGGATACGCAGTATTTT
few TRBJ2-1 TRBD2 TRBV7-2 CASSLEGSGGYNEQFF TGTGCCAGCAGCTTAGAGGGGAGCGGGGGTTACAATGAGCAGTTCTTC
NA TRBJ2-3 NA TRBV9 CASSVVGHGTDTQYF TGTGCCAGCAGCGTTGTGGGGCATGGCACAGATACGCAGTATTTT
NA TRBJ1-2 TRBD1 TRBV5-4 CASSFSGTGVYGYTF TGTGCCAGCAGCTTTTCCGGGACAGGGGTCTATGGCTACACCTTC
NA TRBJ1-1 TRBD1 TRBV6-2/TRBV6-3 CASSPRDRGWSTEAFF TGTGCCAGCAGTCCACGGGACAGGGGGTGGAGCACTGAAGCTTTCTTT
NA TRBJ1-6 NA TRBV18 CASSPGQNYNSPLHF TGTGCCAGCTCACCCGGACAGAATTATAATTCACCCCTCCACTTT
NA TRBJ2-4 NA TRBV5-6 CASSNRAPGRNIQYF TGTGCCAGCAGCAACCGGGCCCCGGGGAGGAACATTCAGTACTTC
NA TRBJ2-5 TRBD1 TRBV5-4 CASSSTRDRVKETQYF TGTGCCAGCAGCTCGACCCGGGACAGGGTAAAGGAGACCCAGTACTTC
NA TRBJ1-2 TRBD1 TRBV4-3 CASSQDPGQDYGYTF TGCGCCAGCAGCCAAGATCCCGGACAGGACTATGGCTACACCTTC
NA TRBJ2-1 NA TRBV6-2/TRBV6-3 CASSLYYNEQFF TGTGCCAGCAGTTTATACTACAATGAGCAGTTCTTC
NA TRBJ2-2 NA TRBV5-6 CASSSDTGWAHGELFF TGTGCCAGCAGCTCCGATACAGGGTGGGCCCACGGGGAGCTGTTTTTT
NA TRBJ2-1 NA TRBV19 CASSIGRGNNEQFF TGTGCCAGTAGTATAGGCAGGGGAAACAATGAGCAGTTCTTC
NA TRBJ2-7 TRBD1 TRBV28 CASSRQGYEQYF TGTGCCAGCAGCCGACAGGGCTACGAGCAGTACTTC
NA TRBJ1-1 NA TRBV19 CASSIPGHATLLNTEAFF TGTGCCAGTAGTATCCCGGGACACGCGACCCTCTTGAACACTGAAGCTTTCTTT
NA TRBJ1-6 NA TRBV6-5 CASTGGINNSPLHF TGTGCCAGCACGGGGGGCATTAATAATTCACCCCTCCACTTT
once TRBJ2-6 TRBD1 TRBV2 CASSDDRAGANVLTF TGTGCCAGCAGCGACGACAGGGCTGGGGCCAACGTCCTGACTTTC
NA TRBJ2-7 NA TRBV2 CASSGRAYEQYF TGTGCCAGCAGTGGCAGGGCCTACGAGCAGTACTTC
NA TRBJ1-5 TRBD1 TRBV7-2 CASSLGWDRQSNQPQHF TGTGCCAGCAGCTTAGGATGGGACAGGCAGAGCAATCAGCCCCAGCATTTT
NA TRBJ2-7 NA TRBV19 CASSPGIGTYEQYF TGTGCCAGTAGTCCGGGGATCGGAACCTACGAGCAGTACTTC
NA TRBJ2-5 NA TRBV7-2 CASSSNRETQYF TGTGCCAGCAGCTCTAACAGGGAGACCCAGTACTTC
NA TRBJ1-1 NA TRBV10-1 CASDRGNTEAFF TGCGCCAGCGACCGGGGGAACACTGAAGCTTTCTTT